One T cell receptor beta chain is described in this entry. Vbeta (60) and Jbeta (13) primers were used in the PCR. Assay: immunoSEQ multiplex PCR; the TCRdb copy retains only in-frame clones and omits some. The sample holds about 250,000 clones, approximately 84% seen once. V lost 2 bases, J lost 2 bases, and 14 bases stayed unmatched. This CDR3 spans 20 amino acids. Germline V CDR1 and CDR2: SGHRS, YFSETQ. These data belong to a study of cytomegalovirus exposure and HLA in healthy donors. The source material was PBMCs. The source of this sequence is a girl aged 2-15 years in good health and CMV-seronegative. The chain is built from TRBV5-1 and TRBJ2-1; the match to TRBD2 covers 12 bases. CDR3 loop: CASSFDKRPSGRVAYNEQFF. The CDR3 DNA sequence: TGCGCCAGCAGCTTTGATAAGAGGCCTAGCGGGAGGGTCGCCTACAATGAGCAGTTCTTC.